There are many counts of the clone carrying this T cell receptor (beta chain). What it recognizes is unknown. The entry originates in a study of Graves' ophthalmopathy and Graves' hyperthyroidism. Study in general: Before any treatment, peripheral blood was taken at the initial diagnosis. Study observations and caveats: Most thyroid clonotypes expanded beyond 0.001 frequency were also found in blood.

Looked up from germline, CDR1 is SGHAT and CDR2 is FQDESV (reference sequence). The V and J ends lost 5 bases and 4 bases respectively, with 17 bases between them. This CDR3 contains 16 residues. Additional autoimmune diseases, uncontrolled infections, pregnancy or lactation disqualified patients. RNA transcripts were the source from which TCR beta CDR3 regions were amplified. Investigators did first-round RT-PCR with HTBI primers, then second-round multiplex PCR. TCRdb reanalysed the multiplex PCR reads using MiXCR and keeps one entry per CDR3 protein. The table includes roughly 480,000 distinct CDR3 sequences, about an eighth detected once.

The source is a woman between 25 and 40 years old with Graves' ophthalmopathy. Sequencing was performed on blood. The chain employs TRBV11-1 and TRBJ2-2; perhaps TRBD2 as D (5 bases). The DNA of the CDR3 is TGTGCCAGCAGCCCTCGTATGGCGGGTAGCACCGGGGAGCTGTTTTTT. Its protein is CASSPRMAGSTGELFF.